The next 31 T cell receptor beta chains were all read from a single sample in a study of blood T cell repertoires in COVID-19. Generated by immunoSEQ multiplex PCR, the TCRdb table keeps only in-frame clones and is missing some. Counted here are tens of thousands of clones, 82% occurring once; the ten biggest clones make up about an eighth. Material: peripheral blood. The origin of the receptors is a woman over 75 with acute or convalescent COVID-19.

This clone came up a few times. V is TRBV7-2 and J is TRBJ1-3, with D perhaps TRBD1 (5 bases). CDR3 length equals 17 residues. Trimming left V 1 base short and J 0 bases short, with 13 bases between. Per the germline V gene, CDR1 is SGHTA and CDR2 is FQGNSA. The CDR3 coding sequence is TGTGCCAGCAGCTTAGAAATCAGGGCGTTCTCTGGAAACACCATATATTTT. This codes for CASSLEIRAFSGNTIYF.

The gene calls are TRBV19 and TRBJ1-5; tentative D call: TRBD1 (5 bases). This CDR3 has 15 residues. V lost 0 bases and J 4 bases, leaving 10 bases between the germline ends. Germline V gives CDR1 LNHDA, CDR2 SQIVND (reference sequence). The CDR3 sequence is CASSIEAGRNQPQHF. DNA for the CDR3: TGTGCCAGTAGTATAGAGGCAGGGCGGAATCAGCCCCAGCATTTT.

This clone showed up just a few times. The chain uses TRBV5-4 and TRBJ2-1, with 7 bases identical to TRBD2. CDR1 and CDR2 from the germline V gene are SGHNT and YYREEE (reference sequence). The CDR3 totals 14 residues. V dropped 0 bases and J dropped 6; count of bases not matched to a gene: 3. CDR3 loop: CASSLVLAANEQFF. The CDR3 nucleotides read TGTGCCAGCAGCTTGGTCCTAGCGGCCAATGAGCAGTTCTTC. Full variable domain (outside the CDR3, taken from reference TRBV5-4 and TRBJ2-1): ETGVTQSPTHLIKTRGQQVTLRCSSQSGHNTVSWYQQALGQGPQFIFQYYREEENGRGNFPPRFSGLQFPNYSSELNVNALELDDSALYLCASSLVLAANEQFFGPGTRLTVL.

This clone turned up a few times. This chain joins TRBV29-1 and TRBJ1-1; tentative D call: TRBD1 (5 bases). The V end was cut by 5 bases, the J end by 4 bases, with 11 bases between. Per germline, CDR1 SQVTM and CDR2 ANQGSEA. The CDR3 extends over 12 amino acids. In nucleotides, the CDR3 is TGCAGCGTTTCCGGGGGTGGCACTGAAGCTTTCTTT. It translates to CSVSGGGTEAFF.

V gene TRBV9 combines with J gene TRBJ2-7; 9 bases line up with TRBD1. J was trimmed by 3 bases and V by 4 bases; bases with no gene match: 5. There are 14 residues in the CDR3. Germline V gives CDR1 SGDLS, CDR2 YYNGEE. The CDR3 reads CASSSGQGHYEQYF. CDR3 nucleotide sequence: TGTGCCAGCAGCTCGGGACAGGGACACTACGAGCAGTACTTC.

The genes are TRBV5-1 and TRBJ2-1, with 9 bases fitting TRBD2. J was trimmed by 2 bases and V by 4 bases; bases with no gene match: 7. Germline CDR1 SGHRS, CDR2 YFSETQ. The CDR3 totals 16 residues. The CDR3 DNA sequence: TGCGCCAGCAGCGCCCGCGCTAGCGGGACCTACAATGAGCAGTTCTTC. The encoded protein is CASSARASGTYNEQFF.

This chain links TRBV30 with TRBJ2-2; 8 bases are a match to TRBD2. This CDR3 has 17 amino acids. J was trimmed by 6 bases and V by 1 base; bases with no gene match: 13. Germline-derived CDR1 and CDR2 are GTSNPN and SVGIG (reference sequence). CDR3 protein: CAWSAAPSVAGSGELFF. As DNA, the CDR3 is TGTGCCTGGAGTGCCGCCCCCTCGGTAGCGGGATCCGGGGAGCTGTTTTTT.

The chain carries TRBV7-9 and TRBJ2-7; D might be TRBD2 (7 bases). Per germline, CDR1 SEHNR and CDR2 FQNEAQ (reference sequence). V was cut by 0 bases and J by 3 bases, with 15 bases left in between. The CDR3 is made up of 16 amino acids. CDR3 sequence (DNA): TGTGCCAGCAGCTTAGCTCGGGGGGCCAACGTCTACGAGCAGTACTTC. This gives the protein CASSLARGANVYEQYF.

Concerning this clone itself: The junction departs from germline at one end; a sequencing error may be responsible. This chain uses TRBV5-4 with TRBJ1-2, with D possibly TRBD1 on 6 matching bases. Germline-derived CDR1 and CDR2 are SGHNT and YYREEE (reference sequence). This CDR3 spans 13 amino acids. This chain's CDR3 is CARSLSGGGGYTF. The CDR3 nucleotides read TGTGCCCGCAGCTTATCGGGGGGCGGGGGCTACACCTTC.

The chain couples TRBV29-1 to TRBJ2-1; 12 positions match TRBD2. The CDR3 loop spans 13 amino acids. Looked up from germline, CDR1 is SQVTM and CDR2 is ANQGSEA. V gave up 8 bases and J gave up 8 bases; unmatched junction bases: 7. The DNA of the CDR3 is TGCAGCTCTAGCGGGAGGGCTGTATATGAGCAGTTCTTC. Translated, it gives CSSSGRAVYEQFF.

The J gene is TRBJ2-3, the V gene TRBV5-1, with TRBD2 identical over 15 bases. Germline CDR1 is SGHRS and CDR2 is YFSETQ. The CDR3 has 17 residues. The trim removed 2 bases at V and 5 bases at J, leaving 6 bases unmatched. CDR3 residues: CASSFSGTSGRLDTQYF. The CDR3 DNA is TGCGCCAGCAGCTTCTCCGGGACTAGCGGGAGGCTAGATACGCAGTATTTT.

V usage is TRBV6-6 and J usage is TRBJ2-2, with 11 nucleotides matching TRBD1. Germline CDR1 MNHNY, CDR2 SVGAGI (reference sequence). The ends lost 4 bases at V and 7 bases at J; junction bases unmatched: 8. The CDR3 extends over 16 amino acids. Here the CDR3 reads CASSFLGQGAYGELFF. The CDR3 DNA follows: TGTGCCAGCAGTTTCCTCGGACAGGGGGCGTACGGGGAGCTGTTTTTT.

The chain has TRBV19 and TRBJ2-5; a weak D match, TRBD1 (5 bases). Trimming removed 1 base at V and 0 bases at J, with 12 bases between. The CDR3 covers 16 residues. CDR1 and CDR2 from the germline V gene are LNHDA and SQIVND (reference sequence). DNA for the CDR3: TGTGCCAGTAGTATAGTGGCAGGGCGAAACCAAGAGACCCAGTACTTC. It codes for CASSIVAGRNQETQYF.

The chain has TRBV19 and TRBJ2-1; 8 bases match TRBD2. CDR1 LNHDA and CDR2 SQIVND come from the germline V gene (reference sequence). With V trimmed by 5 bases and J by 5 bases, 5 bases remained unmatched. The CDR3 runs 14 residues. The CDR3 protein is CASSRAGVHNEQFF. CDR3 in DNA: TGTGCCAGTAGTCGAGCGGGAGTTCACAATGAGCAGTTCTTC.

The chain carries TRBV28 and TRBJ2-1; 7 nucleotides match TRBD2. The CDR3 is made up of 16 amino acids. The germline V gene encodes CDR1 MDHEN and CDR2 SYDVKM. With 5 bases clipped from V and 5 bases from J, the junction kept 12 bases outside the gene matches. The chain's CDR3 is CASSPVDAGDHNEQFF. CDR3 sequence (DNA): TGTGCCAGCAGTCCGGTTGACGCGGGAGACCACAATGAGCAGTTCTTC. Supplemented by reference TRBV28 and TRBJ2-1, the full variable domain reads DVKVTQSSRYLVKRTGEKVFLECVQDMDHENMFWYRQDPGLGLRLIYFSYDVKMKEKGDIPEGYSVSREKKERFSLILESASTNQTSMYLCASSPVDAGDHNEQFFGPGTRLTVL.

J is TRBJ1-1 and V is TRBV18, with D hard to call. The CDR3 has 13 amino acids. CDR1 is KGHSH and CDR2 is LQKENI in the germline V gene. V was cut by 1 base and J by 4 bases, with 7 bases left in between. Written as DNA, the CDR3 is TGTGCCAGCTCACCACGGGAGGGCACTGAAGCTTTCTTT. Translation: CASSPREGTEAFF.

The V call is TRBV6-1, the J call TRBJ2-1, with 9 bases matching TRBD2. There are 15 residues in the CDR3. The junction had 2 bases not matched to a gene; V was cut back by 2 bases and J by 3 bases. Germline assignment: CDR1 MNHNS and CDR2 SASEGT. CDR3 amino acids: CASSESAGGYNEQFF. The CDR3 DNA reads TGTGCCAGCAGTGAATCAGCGGGAGGCTACAATGAGCAGTTCTTC.

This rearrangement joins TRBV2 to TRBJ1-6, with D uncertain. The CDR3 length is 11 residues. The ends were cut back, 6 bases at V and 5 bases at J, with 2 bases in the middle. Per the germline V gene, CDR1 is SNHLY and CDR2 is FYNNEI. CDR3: CASSDNSPLHF. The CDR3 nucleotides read TGTGCCAGCAGCGATAATTCACCCCTCCACTTT.

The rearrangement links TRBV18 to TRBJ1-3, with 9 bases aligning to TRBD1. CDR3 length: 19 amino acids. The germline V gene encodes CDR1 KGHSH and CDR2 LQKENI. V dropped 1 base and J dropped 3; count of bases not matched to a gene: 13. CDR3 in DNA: TGTGCCAGCTCACCACTCGTTTCCGGGACAGGGCATTTTGGAAACACCATATATTTT. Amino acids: CASSPLVSGTGHFGNTIYF.

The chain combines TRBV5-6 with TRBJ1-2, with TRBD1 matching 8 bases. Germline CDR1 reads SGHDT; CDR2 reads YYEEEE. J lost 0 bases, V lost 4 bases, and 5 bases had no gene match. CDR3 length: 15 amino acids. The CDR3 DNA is TGTGCCAGCAGCCTACCGGGACAGGCTAACTATGGCTACACCTTC. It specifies CASSLPGQANYGYTF.

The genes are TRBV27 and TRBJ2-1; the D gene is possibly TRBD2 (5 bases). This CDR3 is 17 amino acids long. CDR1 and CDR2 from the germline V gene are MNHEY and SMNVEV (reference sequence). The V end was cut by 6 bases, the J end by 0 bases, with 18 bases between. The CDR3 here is CASRPGKGLFSYNEQFF. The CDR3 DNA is TGTGCCAGCAGACCCGGGAAGGGTCTGTTCTCCTACAATGAGCAGTTCTTC.

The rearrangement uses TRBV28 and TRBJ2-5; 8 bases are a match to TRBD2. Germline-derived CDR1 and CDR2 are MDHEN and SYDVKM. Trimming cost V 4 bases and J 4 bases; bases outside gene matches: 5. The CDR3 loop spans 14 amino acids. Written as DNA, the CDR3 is TGTGCCAGCAGTTCTACGGGGGGGCGAGAGACCCAGTACTTC. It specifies CASSSTGGRETQYF.

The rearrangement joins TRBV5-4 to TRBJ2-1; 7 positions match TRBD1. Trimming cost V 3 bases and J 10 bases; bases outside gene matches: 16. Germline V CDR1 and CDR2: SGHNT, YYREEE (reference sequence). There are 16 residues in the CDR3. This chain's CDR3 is CASSSPSLVRDSEQFF. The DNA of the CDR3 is TGTGCCAGCAGCTCCCCCTCCCTAGTAAGGGACAGCGAGCAGTTCTTC.

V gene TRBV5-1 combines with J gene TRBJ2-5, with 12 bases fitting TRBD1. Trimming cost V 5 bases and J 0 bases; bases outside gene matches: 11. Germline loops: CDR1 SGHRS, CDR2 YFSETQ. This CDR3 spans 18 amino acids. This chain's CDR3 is CASSTGQGASQYQETQYF. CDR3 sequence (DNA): TGCGCCAGCAGTACGGGACAGGGGGCCTCTCAGTACCAAGAGACCCAGTACTTC.

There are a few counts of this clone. CDR3 protein: CASSRAWYQETQYF. The CDR3, as DNA: TGTGCCAGCTCACGGGCATGGTACCAAGAGACCCAGTACTTC. The chain uses TRBV18 and TRBJ2-5; D gene uncertain. The germline V gene encodes CDR1 KGHSH and CDR2 LQKENI. The CDR3 spans 14 residues. Trimming removed 4 bases from V and 0 bases from J, with 9 bases in between.

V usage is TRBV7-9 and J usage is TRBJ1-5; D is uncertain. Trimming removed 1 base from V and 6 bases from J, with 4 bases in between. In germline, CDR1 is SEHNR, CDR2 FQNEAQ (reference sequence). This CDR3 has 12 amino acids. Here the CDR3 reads CASSLGAQPQHF. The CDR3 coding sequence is TGTGCCAGCAGCTTAGGGGCTCAGCCCCAGCATTTT.

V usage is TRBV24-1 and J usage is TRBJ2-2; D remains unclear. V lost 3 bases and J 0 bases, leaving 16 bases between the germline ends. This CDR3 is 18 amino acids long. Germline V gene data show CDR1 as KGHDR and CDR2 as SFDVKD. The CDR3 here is CATSDPPFATANTGELFF. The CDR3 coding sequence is TGTGCCACCAGTGATCCCCCTTTCGCGACTGCGAACACCGGGGAGCTGTTTTTT.

The DNA for the CDR3 is TGCGCCAGCAGCCAAGTTGGGACAGGGAATTACGAGCAGTACTTC. It specifies CASSQVGTGNYEQYF. The chain recombines TRBV4-1 with TRBJ2-7; 9 bases map to TRBD1. Trimming cost V 1 base and J 4 bases; bases outside gene matches: 5. CDR1 is MGHRA, CDR2 YSYEKL, per germline. The CDR3 has 15 amino acids.

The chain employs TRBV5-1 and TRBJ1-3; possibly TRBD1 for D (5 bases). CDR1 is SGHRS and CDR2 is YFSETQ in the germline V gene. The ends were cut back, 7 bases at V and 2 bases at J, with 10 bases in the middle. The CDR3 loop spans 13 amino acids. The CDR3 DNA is TGCGCCAGCCGGGGGGACCCTGGAAACACCATATATTTT. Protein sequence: CASRGDPGNTIYF.

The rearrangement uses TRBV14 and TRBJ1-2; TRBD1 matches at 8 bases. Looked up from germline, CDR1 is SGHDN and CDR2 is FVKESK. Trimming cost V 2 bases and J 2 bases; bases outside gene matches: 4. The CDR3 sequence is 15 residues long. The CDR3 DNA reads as TGTGCCAGCAGCCAACCAGGACAGGGAAACTATGGCTACACCTTC. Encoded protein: CASSQPGQGNYGYTF.

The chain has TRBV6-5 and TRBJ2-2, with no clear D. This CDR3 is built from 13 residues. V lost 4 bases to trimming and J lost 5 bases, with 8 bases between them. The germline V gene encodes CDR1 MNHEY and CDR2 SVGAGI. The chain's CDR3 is CASSSLQTGELFF. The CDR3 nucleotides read TGTGCCAGCAGTTCCTTACAAACCGGGGAGCTGTTTTTT.